These T cell receptor beta chains were read from a single sample in a study of cytomegalovirus exposure and HLA in healthy donors. The method was immunoSEQ multiplex PCR; TCRdb's version includes in-frame clones alone and lacks a portion of them. This table holds 180,000 or so clones, approximately 80% found once. The sequenced sample was PBMCs. Receptor source: a woman aged 50 to 65 in good health and CMV-seronegative. Each CDR3 is given with its conserved first and last residue. Each record gives: V gene, J gene, clone size, D gene, CDR3 length, CDR3 DNA, CDR3 protein. The D gene is left open where the match is weak. Clone size, where shown, is once, few, many, or a class for clones that have expanded.

TRBV11-2	TRBJ2-7	few	TRBD2	16	TGTGCCAGCAGCTTATATGGGGCGGGAGAGACCTACGAGCAGTACTTC	CASSLYGAGETYEQYF
TRBV7-9	TRBJ1-2	.	TRBD1	15	TGTGCCAGCAGCCGACACCTTACTGGACAGGTCCACTACACCTTC	CASSRHLTGQVHYTF
TRBV28	TRBJ1-5	few	TRBD1	18	TGTGCCAGCAGTCTTAGGTGGACAGGGGAGTATAGCAATCAGCCCCAGCATTTT	CASSLRWTGEYSNQPQHF
TRBV30	TRBJ1-3	.	.	14	TGTGCCTGGAAGTACAGCCGCTCTGGAAACACCATATATTTT	CAWKYSRSGNTIYF
TRBV28	TRBJ1-2	few	TRBD1	15	TGTGCCAGCAGTCCCCCCCCGAAGGGGGCAGGTGGCTACACCTTC	CASSPPPKGAGGYTF
TRBV5-3	TRBJ2-2	.	TRBD1	14	TGTGCCCGAAGGAGACAGGGTCGCACCGGGGAGCTGTTTTTT	CARRRQGRTGELFF
TRBV13	TRBJ2-5	.	.	14	TGTGCCAGCAGCCCAAGACTAAACCAAGAGACCCAGTACTTC	CASSPRLNQETQYF
TRBV9	TRBJ2-7	.	.	13	TGTGCCAGCAGTGGTTTTAGGGGCGACGAGCAGTACTTC	CASSGFRGDEQYF
TRBV6-5	TRBJ1-5	.	.	13	TGTGCCACAAGACCGGGGGTGGATCAGCCCCAGCATTTT	CATRPGVDQPQHF
TRBV2	TRBJ1-1	.	.	13	TGTGCCAGCAGTGAAGGCGTAGGAGCTGAAGCTTTCTTT	CASSEGVGAEAFF
TRBV5-4	TRBJ1-5	few	TRBD1	14	TGTGCCAGCAGCCAGGGCAGGGGGCGTCAGCCCCAGCATTTT	CASSQGRGRQPQHF
TRBV6-5	TRBJ2-7	.	.	12	TGTGCCAGCTCAACGGGTGGGTACGAGCAGTACTTC	CASSTGGYEQYF
TRBV9	TRBJ2-5	.	TRBD2	16	TGTGCCAGCAGCGTAGGCCTAGCGGGAGTCGAAGAGACCCAGTACTTC	CASSVGLAGVEETQYF
TRBV10-3	TRBJ2-1	.	.	16	TGTGCCATCAGCATACAGGGTCCTAGGGGTTACAATGAGCAGTTCTTC	CAISIQGPRGYNEQFF
TRBV4-1	TRBJ2-2	few	TRBD1	16	TGCGCCAGCAGCCACGGGACAGGGGCGAACACCGGGGAGCTGTTTTTT	CASSHGTGANTGELFF
TRBV19	TRBJ1-1	.	TRBD1	15	TGTGCCAGTAGTCCCCCCCTGGCAGGGGGCACTGAAGCTTTCTTT	CASSPPLAGGTEAFF
TRBV18	TRBJ2-7	.	TRBD2	17	TGTGCCAGCTCACCTCCCGGACTAGCGGGAGGCTCCTACGAGCAGTACTTC	CASSPPGLAGGSYEQYF
TRBV2	TRBJ1-3	.	.	16	TGTGCCAGCAGCGTAAGACAGAAAAACTCTGGAAACACCATATATTTT	CASSVRQKNSGNTIYF
TRBV5-1	TRBJ2-7	.	TRBD1	19	TGCGCCAGCAGCTTGGGGGACAGGGCTTTCGTTTCGTCTTTCTACGAGCAGTACTTC	CASSLGDRAFVSSFYEQYF
TRBV20-1	TRBJ1-1	.	.	11	TGCAGTGCTAGTTTGGCAGCTGAAGCTTTCTTT	CSASLAAEAFF
TRBV4-2	TRBJ1-4	once	.	18	TGTGCCAGCAGCCAAGATTTTGGCGGGACGAAGAGTAATGAAAAACTGTTTTTT	CASSQDFGGTKSNEKLFF
TRBV6-4	TRBJ2-1	.	TRBD2	14	TGTGCCAGCAGTGCGGCAGCGGGAGGGCTGGAGCAGTTCTTC	CASSAAAGGLEQFF
TRBV2	TRBJ2-3	.	TRBD1	15	TGTGCCAGCAGCGGGACAGCTACAAGCACAGATACGCAGTATTTT	CASSGTATSTDTQYF
TRBV19	TRBJ2-4	once	.	17	TGTGCCAGTAGTGCAAACCCAGGGGACCTAGCCAAAAACATTCAGTACTTC	CASSANPGDLAKNIQYF
TRBV5-1	TRBJ2-7	.	TRBD2	16	TGCGCCAGCAGCTTGGGACTAGCGGGGGGGATCTACGAGCAGTACTTC	CASSLGLAGGIYEQYF
TRBV7-2	TRBJ2-1	.	TRBD2	15	TGTGCCAGCAGCTTAGTTTCGGGAGGGTCAGTCGAGCAGTTCTTC	CASSLVSGGSVEQFF
TRBV5-6	TRBJ1-5	few	TRBD1	14	TGTGCCAGCAGCATGGGACAGCACAATCAGCCCCAGCATTTT	CASSMGQHNQPQHF
TRBV27	TRBJ2-1	.	TRBD2	15	TGTGCCAGCGGGTTACTAGCGGGGATATACAATGAGCAGTTCTTC	CASGLLAGIYNEQFF
TRBV11-2	TRBJ1-5	.	.	19	TGTGCCAGCAGCTTAGATTCCGGAGGAAGGGCGAGAAGCAATCAGCCCCAGCATTTT	CASSLDSGGRARSNQPQHF
TRBV5-1	TRBJ2-3	.	.	17	TGCGCCAGCAGCTTAGCCAAGACAGCCCCTCGCACAGATACGCAGTATTTT	CASSLAKTAPRTDTQYF
TRBV7-2	TRBJ2-3	.	.	16	TGTGCCAGCAGCTTAGCGTCAGGGGCTGGCACAGATACGCAGTATTTT	CASSLASGAGTDTQYF